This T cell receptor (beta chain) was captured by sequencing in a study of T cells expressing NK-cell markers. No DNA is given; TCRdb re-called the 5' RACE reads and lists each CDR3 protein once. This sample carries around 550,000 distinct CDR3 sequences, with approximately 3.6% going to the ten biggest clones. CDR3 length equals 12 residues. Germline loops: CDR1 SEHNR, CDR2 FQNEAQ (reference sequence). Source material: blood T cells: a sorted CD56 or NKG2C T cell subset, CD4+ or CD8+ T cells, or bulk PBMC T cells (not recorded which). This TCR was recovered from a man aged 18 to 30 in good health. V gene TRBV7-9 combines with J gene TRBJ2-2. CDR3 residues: CASSLETGELFF.